The 4 T cell receptor beta chains below were found in one sample sequenced in a study of blood T cell repertoires in COVID-19 (dated by TCRdb to between 2020 and 2021). The library was built by means of the immunoSEQ multiplex PCR assay. TCRdb obtained this table from immuneACCESS and retained in-frame rearrangements with V and J assigned. These tables miss some clones; where compared with another copy, unresolved V genes account for less than half of the shortfall, and the remainder is unexplained. The sample data list some 300,000 clones, and approximately 84% of these were observed just once. The ten largest clones take up roughly 4% of the sample. Sequencing used PBMCs or T cells enriched from blood (not recorded which). Every receptor here comes from a young man who had recovered from COVID-19.

This chain uses TRBV19 with TRBJ1-5; D unresolved. CDR1 LNHDA and CDR2 SQIVND come from the germline V gene (reference sequence). V was pared by 10 bases and J by 0 bases, with 13 bases between. This CDR3 is built from 14 residues. CDR3 coding DNA: TGTGCCATCGGGCAGGACTATAGCAATCAGCCCCAGCATTTT. It is translated as CAIGQDYSNQPQHF.

The chain carries TRBV27 and TRBJ2-1; maybe TRBD1 (5 bases). Germline CDR1 and CDR2: MNHEY and SMNVEV (reference sequence). CDR3 size: 12 residues. The V gene lost 3 bases and the J gene lost 10 bases, with 10 bases spanning the gap. CDR3 DNA sequence: TGTGCCAGCAGTTTCTCAGGGTCGGAGCAGTTCTTC. Encoded protein: CASSFSGSEQFF.

This sequence joins TRBV4-1 and TRBJ1-1; D unresolved. The V end was cut by 5 bases, the J end by 0 bases, with 7 bases between. Germline V gene data show CDR1 as MGHRA and CDR2 as YSYEKL. The CDR3 covers 13 residues. The CDR3 loop is CASSEIMNTEAFF. The CDR3 DNA sequence: TGCGCCAGCAGCGAGATAATGAACACTGAAGCTTTCTTT.

In its sample, this clone was seen a few times. In the same sample, other DNA sequences code for this CDR3. This chain connects TRBV2 to TRBJ1-5; D is possibly TRBD1 (5 bases). Deletions cut 6 bases from V and 4 bases from J, with 10 bases between. The CDR3 has 13 residues. The germline V gene encodes CDR1 SNHLY and CDR2 FYNNEI. The CDR3 here is CASSGTGNQPQHF. The CDR3 DNA is TGTGCCAGCAGCGGAACAGGAAATCAGCCCCAGCATTTT.